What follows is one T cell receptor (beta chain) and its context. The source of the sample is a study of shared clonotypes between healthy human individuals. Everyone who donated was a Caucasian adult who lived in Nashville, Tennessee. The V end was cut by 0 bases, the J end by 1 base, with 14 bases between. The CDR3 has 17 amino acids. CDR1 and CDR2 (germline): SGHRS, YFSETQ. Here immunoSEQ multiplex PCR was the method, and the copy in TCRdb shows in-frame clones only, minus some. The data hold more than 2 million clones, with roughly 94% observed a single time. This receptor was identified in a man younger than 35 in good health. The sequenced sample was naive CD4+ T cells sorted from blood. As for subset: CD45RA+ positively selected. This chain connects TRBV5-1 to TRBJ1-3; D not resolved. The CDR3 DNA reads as TGCGCCAGCAGCTTGGATTCTTCTCGGCGGTCTGGAAACACCATATATTTT. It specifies CASSLDSSRRSGNTIYF.